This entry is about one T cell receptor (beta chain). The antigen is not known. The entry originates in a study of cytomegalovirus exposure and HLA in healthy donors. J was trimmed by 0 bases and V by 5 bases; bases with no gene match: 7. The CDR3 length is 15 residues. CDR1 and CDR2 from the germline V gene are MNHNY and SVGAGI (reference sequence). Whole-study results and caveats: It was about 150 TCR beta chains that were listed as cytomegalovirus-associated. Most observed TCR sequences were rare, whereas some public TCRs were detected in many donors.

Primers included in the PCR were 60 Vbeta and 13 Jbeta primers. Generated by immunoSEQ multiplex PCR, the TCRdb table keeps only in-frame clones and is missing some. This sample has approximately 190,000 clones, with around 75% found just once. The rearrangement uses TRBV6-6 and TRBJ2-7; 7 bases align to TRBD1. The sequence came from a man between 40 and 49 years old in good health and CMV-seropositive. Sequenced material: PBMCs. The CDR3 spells CASSTPTGRSYEQYF. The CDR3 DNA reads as TGTGCCAGCAGTACCCCGACAGGGCGCTCCTACGAGCAGTACTTC.